The rows below give T cell receptor beta chains drawn from one sample of a study of T-cell memory formation after mild COVID-19. TCRdb processed the 5' RACE reads anew with MiXCR; each CDR3 protein has one entry. Of over 70,000 distinct CDR3 sequences in the sample, about 14% are singletons; the top ten hold around two fifths. Input material: PBMCs or a T cell subset sorted from them (not recorded which). These receptors all come from a man aged 18 to 35 who had mild COVID-19 (a few samples of this study predate the infection). Cell type and time point are not known. The CDR3 runs from the conserved cysteine through the conserved F or W. The order of the fields is V gene, J gene, D gene, clone size, CDR3 protein, CDR3 DNA. D genes are given only for firm matches. For some rows the clone size is stated as once, few or many, or as a class when expanded; others skip it.

TRBV5-1	TRBJ1-2	TRBD1	few	CASTLTGGRNYGYTF	TGCGCCAGCACGCTGACAGGGGGCAGGAACTATGGCTACACCTTC
TRBV5-1	TRBJ1-2	-	many	CASSRGIRSGGYTF	TGCGCCAGCAGCCGGGGGATCCGAAGTGGGGGCTACACCTTC
TRBV9	TRBJ2-6	-	-	CASSGVREPGANVLTF	TGTGCCAGCAGCGGTGTTAGGGAACCTGGGGCCAACGTCCTGACTTTC
TRBV4-1	TRBJ1-5	-	few	CASSRVPSGNQPQHF	TGCGCCAGCAGCCGAGTCCCGTCGGGCAATCAGCCCCAGCATTTT
TRBV4-3	TRBJ1-2	-	few	CASSQVGVQDYNYGYTF	TGCGCCAGCAGCCAAGTAGGAGTGCAGGACTACAACTATGGCTACACCTTC
TRBV11-3	TRBJ2-2	TRBD1	-	CASSLRDRSNTGELFF	TGTGCCAGCAGCTTAAGGGACAGGTCGAACACCGGGGAGCTGTTTTTT
TRBV12-3/TRBV12-4	TRBJ2-7	TRBD1	-	CASSPGQGLEQYF	TGTGCCAGCAGTCCGGGACAGGGTCTCGAGCAGTACTTC
TRBV12-3/TRBV12-4	TRBJ2-3	-	few	CASSLGGYTDTQYF	TGTGCCAGCAGTTTAGGAGGGTACACAGATACGCAGTATTTT
TRBV29-1	TRBJ2-3	-	-	CSVEGRGVADTQYF	TGCAGCGTTGAAGGAAGAGGGGTTGCAGATACGCAGTATTTT
TRBV3-1	TRBJ2-3	TRBD1	-	CASSQEAWDRGTDTQYF	TGTGCCAGCAGCCAAGAGGCATGGGACAGGGGCACAGATACGCAGTATTTT
TRBV6-6	TRBJ2-2	TRBD1	few	CASSLNRGLIGELFF	TGTGCCAGCAGTTTGAACAGGGGGCTAATCGGGGAGCTGTTTTTT
TRBV5-1	TRBJ1-3	TRBD1	-	CASSPGQGESGNTIYF	TGCGCCAGCAGCCCGGGACAGGGTGAATCTGGAAACACCATATATTTT
TRBV27	TRBJ1-1	-	-	CASSFGDGTEAFF	TGTGCCAGCAGTTTTGGGGATGGCACTGAAGCTTTCTTT
TRBV6-5	TRBJ2-1	TRBD1	few	CASSTPDRGALSNEQFF	TGTGCCAGCAGTACCCCCGACAGGGGGGCCCTCTCAAATGAGCAGTTCTTC
TRBV12-3/TRBV12-4	TRBJ2-2	-	-	CASSLGGISGELFF	TGTGCCAGCAGTTTAGGGGGGATTAGCGGGGAGCTGTTTTTT
TRBV29-1	TRBJ1-4	TRBD1	few	CSVEGTEIEKLFF	TGCAGCGTAGAAGGGACAGAGATCGAAAAACTGTTTTTT